The 24 T cell receptor beta chains given below trace back to one sample, sequenced in a study of T-cell reconstitution after alpha-beta-depleted transplantation in children. Unique molecular identifiers were used to barcode this TCRbeta library. TCRdb independently ran MiXCR on the PCR reads; one entry per CDR3 protein. This table has about 340,000 distinct CDR3 sequences, 13% appearing once. The sequencing used PBMCs, collected from the stem cell graft. These receptors all come from a human donor who donated a stem cell graft to a child with Fanconi anemia.

This chain links TRBV30 with TRBJ1-2; 7 nucleotides agree with TRBD1. Germline V CDR1 and CDR2: GTSNPN, SVGIG (reference sequence). The ends lost 5 bases at V and 0 bases at J; junction bases unmatched: 9. This CDR3 comprises 15 residues. The CDR3 loop reads CAWAQGGAANYGYTF. The CDR3 DNA is TGTGCCTGGGCCCAGGGGGGCGCCGCTAACTATGGCTACACCTTC.

V is TRBV7-9 and J is TRBJ2-4; a weak D match, TRBD2 (5 bases). This CDR3 has 16 amino acids. Germline V CDR1 and CDR2: SEHNR, FQNEAQ (reference sequence). The V and J ends lost 8 bases and 2 bases respectively, with 19 bases between them. This CDR3 is CASDSGRGGTKNIQYF. CDR3 bases: TGTGCCAGCGACTCCGGACGGGGTGGAACCAAAAACATTCAGTACTTC.

V usage is TRBV11-2 and J usage is TRBJ1-2; TRBD1 matches at 7 bases. This CDR3 has 13 amino acids. Germline CDR1 is SGHAT and CDR2 is FQNNGV. The V segment lost 5 bases and the J segment 9 bases; nucleotides outside the gene matches: 9. In nucleotides, the CDR3 is TGTGCCAGCAGCGTACGACAGGGCGCTCGCTACACCTTC. Amino acids: CASSVRQGARYTF.

This clonotype showed up many times. The J gene is TRBJ1-2, the V gene TRBV13, with 7 bases that match TRBD1. With 5 bases clipped from V and 3 bases from J, the junction kept 3 bases outside the gene matches. Germline lookup yields CDR1 PRHDT and CDR2 FYEKMQ (reference sequence). The CDR3 is 13 amino acids. DNA of the CDR3: TGTGCCAGCAGCCCCCAGGGGGACTATGGCTACACCTTC. This codes for CASSPQGDYGYTF.

This chain connects TRBV5-4 to TRBJ1-3; D ambiguous. Germline V CDR1 and CDR2: SGHNT, YYREEE (reference sequence). V was pared by 5 bases and J by 0 bases, with 12 bases between. CDR3 length: 15 amino acids. In nucleotides, the CDR3 is TGTGCCAGCAGACCGGATGTCTCCTCTGGAAACACCATATATTTT. Protein sequence: CASRPDVSSGNTIYF.

This clonotype was counted many times. The chain combines TRBV5-6 with TRBJ2-2, with D possibly being TRBD1 or TRBD2 (5 bases each). CDR3 size: 13 residues. Germline CDR1 reads SGHDT; CDR2 reads YYEEEE. V was clipped by 3 bases and J by 4 bases, with 7 bases between them. The CDR3 loop reads CASSWGSTGELFF. The CDR3 DNA is TGTGCCAGCAGCTGGGGGAGCACCGGGGAGCTGTTTTTT. Variable domain in full (rest from reference TRBV5-6 and TRBJ2-2): DAGVTQSPTHLIKTRGQQVTLRCSPKSGHDTVSWYQQALGQGPQFIFQYYEEEERQRGNFPDRFSGHQFPNYSSELNVNALLLGDSALYLCASSWGSTGELFFGEGSRLTVL.

A remark on this clonotype: Given the absence of the conserved phenylalanine or tryptophan at the CDR3 end, a read error is likely. The chain uses TRBV15 and TRBJ1-2; 9 bases map to TRBD1. From germline, CDR1 is LNHNV and CDR2 YYDKDF (reference sequence). This CDR3 region has 14 residues. After removal of 3 bases from V and 4 bases from J, the junction contained 3 bases not matched to a gene. CDR3 sequence (DNA): TGTGCCACCAGCAGGGGACAGGGAGTCTATGGCTACACCTTG. Amino acids: CATSRGQGVYGYTL.

This clonotype was picked up a small number of times. The V gene is TRBV5-1, the J gene TRBJ2-5; 10 nucleotides match TRBD1. The V gene end was trimmed by 5 bases and the J gene end by 5 bases; junction bases not matched to a gene: 9. The CDR3 sequence is 15 residues long. Per germline, CDR1 SGHRS and CDR2 YFSETQ. CDR3 in amino acids: CASSRGQGPGETQYF. CDR3 nucleotide sequence: TGCGCCAGCAGTAGGGGACAGGGGCCGGGGGAGACCCAGTACTTC.

This clonotype was observed a few times. The rearrangement links TRBV6-2 or TRBV6-3 to TRBJ2-1; D perhaps matches TRBD2 (5 bases). The germline V and J ends were trimmed by 2 bases and 5 bases, with 13 bases remaining between them. Per germline, CDR1 MNHEY and CDR2 SVGEGT. This CDR3 spans 15 amino acids. CDR3 sequence: CASSYPAPGNNEQFF. DNA of the CDR3: TGTGCCAGCAGTTACCCTGCCCCGGGGAACAATGAGCAGTTCTTC.

The chain recombines TRBV7-9 with TRBJ2-2; D call uncertain. This CDR3 has 14 residues. Germline V gives CDR1 SEHNR, CDR2 FQNEAQ (reference sequence). V was trimmed by 3 bases and J by 3 bases, leaving 8 bases between them. The CDR3 reads CASSFDTYTGELFF. As DNA, the CDR3 is TGTGCCAGCAGCTTTGACACCTACACCGGGGAGCTGTTTTTT.

This chain joins TRBV12-3 or TRBV12-4 and TRBJ1-1; tentatively, D is TRBD1 (6 bases). V lost 5 bases and J lost 5, with 9 bases in between. The CDR3 sequence is 12 residues long. Here the CDR3 DNA reads TGTGCCAGCAGTCAGGGGCCAACTGAAGCTTTCTTT. Translated, it gives CASSQGPTEAFF.

At least ten counts were recorded for this clonotype. This chain uses TRBV10-3 with TRBJ2-3, with D unresolved. The CDR3 sequence is 13 residues long. Per germline, CDR1 ENHRY and CDR2 SYGVKD. V was pared by 2 bases and J by 0 bases, with 3 bases between. The DNA for the CDR3 is TGTGCCATCAGTGAGGACAGCACAGATACGCAGTATTTT. Translating it yields CAISEDSTDTQYF.

This clonotype was observed many times. The rearrangement links TRBV9 to TRBJ2-2; possibly TRBD2 for D (7 bases). CDR1 is SGDLS, CDR2 YYNGEE, per germline. The CDR3 has 14 residues. Trimming removed 5 bases at V and 7 bases at J, with 15 bases between. In DNA form, the CDR3 reads TGTGCCAGCAGTGAGGCGGGGGCGAGCGGGGAGCTGTTTTTT. Amino acid sequence: CASSEAGASGELFF.

This clonotype turned up a few times. This rearrangement joins TRBV6-1 to TRBJ1-1, with D maybe TRBD1 (6 bases). The CDR3 is 14 residues long. Germline CDR1 MNHNS, CDR2 SASEGT. Trimming took 5 bases from V and 4 from J, leaving 14 bases between them. The CDR3 DNA reads as TGTGCCAGCAGTCCAATACAGGGAGTCACTGAAGCTTTCTTT. This sequence encodes CASSPIQGVTEAFF.

The genes are TRBV28 and TRBJ1-5; a weak D match, TRBD1 (6 bases). V was trimmed by 10 bases and J by 2 bases, leaving 15 bases between them. CDR3 length: 14 amino acids. Per germline, CDR1 MDHEN and CDR2 SYDVKM. The CDR3 nucleotides are TGTGCCACCAATAGGGGGGCTGGCAATCAGCCCCAGCATTTT. Translation gives CATNRGAGNQPQHF.

The chain recombines TRBV7-2 with TRBJ1-2; D is ambiguous. The V end lost 1 base, the J end lost 8 bases, and 8 bases lay between the germline ends. The V gene's germline CDR1 is SGHTA and CDR2 FQGNSA. The CDR3 loop spans 12 amino acids. The CDR3 here is CASSLVVSGYTF. Written as DNA, the CDR3 is TGTGCCAGCAGCTTAGTTGTCTCCGGCTACACCTTC.

Only a few counts were recorded for this clonotype. The chain joins TRBV2 to TRBJ2-1; TRBD1 or TRBD2 may be the D gene (5 bases each). Germline CDR1 and CDR2: SNHLY and FYNNEI. This CDR3 contains 12 residues. V lost 7 bases and J lost 6, with 10 bases in between. The CDR3 region has the DNA TGTGCCAGCAAGGGGAGAGGCAATGAGCAGTTCTTC. It translates to CASKGRGNEQFF.

Ten or more counts support this clonotype. The chain recombines TRBV7-7 with TRBJ2-3; D is unresolved. The V end was cut by 5 bases, the J end by 6 bases, with 6 bases between. The germline CDR1 and CDR2 sequences are SSHAT and FNYEAQ (reference sequence). The CDR3 has 11 residues. The CDR3 reads CASSAGDTQYF. In DNA, the CDR3 is TGTGCCAGCAGCGCCGGGGATACGCAGTATTTT.

This clonotype appeared many times. The rearrangement uses TRBV12-3 or TRBV12-4 and TRBJ2-7; 10 nucleotides agree with TRBD1. Trimming at V came to 6 bases and at J to 2 bases, leaving 4 bases not matched to a gene. The CDR3 loop spans 14 amino acids. The CDR3 region is CASRGTGAPYEQYF. The CDR3 DNA reads TGTGCCAGCAGAGGGACAGGGGCGCCCTACGAGCAGTACTTC.

J is TRBJ2-7 and V is TRBV6-5; D might be TRBD2 (5 bases). Trimming took off 0 bases at V and 2 bases at J, with 8 bases between the two ends. Germline V gives CDR1 MNHEY, CDR2 SVGAGI. The CDR3 consists of 14 residues. The CDR3 loop is CASSYSRGPYEQYV. The CDR3 DNA reads TGTGCCAGCAGTTACTCGAGAGGGCCCTACGAGCAGTACGTC.

The sample holds a few counts of this clonotype. V usage is TRBV18 and J usage is TRBJ1-1; D not certain. V lost 6 bases, J lost 7 bases, and 12 bases lay in between. Germline CDR1 KGHSH, CDR2 LQKENI. This CDR3 is 12 amino acids long. For the CDR3, the DNA is TGTGCCAGCTCCCTCACGCCCCATGAAGCTTTCTTT. Amino acids: CASSLTPHEAFF.

This rearrangement joins TRBV28 to TRBJ2-3; D is unclear. This CDR3 comprises 14 residues. The V end was cut by 2 bases, the J end by 2 bases, with 8 bases between. In germline, CDR1 is MDHEN, CDR2 SYDVKM. As DNA, the CDR3 is TGTGCCAGCAGTTTAGAGCAAATCACAGATACGCAGTATTTT. Translating gives CASSLEQITDTQYF.

This clonotype has only a few counts. The chain is built from TRBV7-8 and TRBJ1-1, with D unresolved. The germline V gene has CDR1 SGHVS and CDR2 FQNEAQ. Deletions cut 5 bases from V and 0 bases from J, with 13 bases between. This CDR3 has 15 amino acids. The CDR3 DNA follows: TGTGCCAGCAGCATAACCTCAAGGATGAACACTGAAGCTTTCTTT. Translation: CASSITSRMNTEAFF.

The V and J genes are TRBV12-3 or TRBV12-4 and TRBJ1-5; a possible D gene is TRBD1 (5 bases). This CDR3 is 13 amino acids long. V lost 6 bases and J lost 4, with 10 bases in between. In DNA, the CDR3 is TGTGCCAGCAGATGGGGGGGAAATCAGCCCCAGCATTTT. As protein: CASRWGGNQPQHF.